The clone carrying this T cell receptor beta chain was seen only once. No antigen is known for it. The data were obtained in a study of cytomegalovirus exposure and HLA in healthy donors. This CDR3 contains 15 residues. Per the germline V gene, CDR1 is MRHNA and CDR2 is SNTAGT. V lost 6 bases and J lost 7; bases outside the gene matches: 10. Study results and limitations: There were around 160 TCR beta chains listed as cytomegalovirus-associated. In a later analysis, HLA-C alleles had the fewest associated TCRs, DRB1 alleles the most.

The study ran its PCR with 60 Vbeta and 13 Jbeta primers. The repertoire was sequenced with immunoSEQ multiplex PCR; TCRdb's copy has only in-frame clones and lacks some. The sample carries roughly 120,000 clones, 65% to 85% recorded once. This sequence joins TRBV6-4 and TRBJ2-1, with 9 positions matching TRBD2. This TCR was sampled from a man between 45 and 60 years old in good health and CMV-seronegative. Sequencing was carried out using PBMCs. CDR3 sequence: CASSLLAGEVNEQFF. The CDR3 nucleotides are TGTGCCAGCAGCCTCTTAGCGGGAGAGGTAAATGAGCAGTTCTTC.